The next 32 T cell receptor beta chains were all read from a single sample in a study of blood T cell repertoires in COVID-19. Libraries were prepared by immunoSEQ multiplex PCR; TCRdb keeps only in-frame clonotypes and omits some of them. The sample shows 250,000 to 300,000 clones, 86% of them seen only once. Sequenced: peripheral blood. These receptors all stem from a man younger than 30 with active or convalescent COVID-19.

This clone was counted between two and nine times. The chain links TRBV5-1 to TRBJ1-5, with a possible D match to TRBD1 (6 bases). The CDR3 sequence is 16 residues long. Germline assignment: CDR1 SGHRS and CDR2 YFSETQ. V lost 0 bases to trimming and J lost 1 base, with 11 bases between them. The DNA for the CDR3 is TGCGCCAGCAGCTTGGCCAGGGGTGGAAGCAATCAGCCCCAGCATTTT. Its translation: CASSLARGGSNQPQHF.

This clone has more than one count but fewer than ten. CDR3 protein: CASTASAGPYGYGYTF. DNA for the CDR3: TGTGCCAGTACTGCTTCGGCAGGTCCATATGGGTATGGCTACACCTTC. This chain connects TRBV19 to TRBJ1-2; D call uncertain. Germline V gives CDR1 LNHDA, CDR2 SQIVND (reference sequence). This CDR3 comprises 16 residues. V dropped 7 bases and J dropped 5 bases, with 23 bases sitting between them.

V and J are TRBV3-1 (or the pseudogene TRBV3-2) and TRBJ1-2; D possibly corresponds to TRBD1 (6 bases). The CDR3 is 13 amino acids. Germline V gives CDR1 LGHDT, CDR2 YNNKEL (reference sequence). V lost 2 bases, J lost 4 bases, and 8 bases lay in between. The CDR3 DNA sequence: TGTGCCAGCAGCCAAACAGGGATCTATGGCTACACCTTC. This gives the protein CASSQTGIYGYTF.

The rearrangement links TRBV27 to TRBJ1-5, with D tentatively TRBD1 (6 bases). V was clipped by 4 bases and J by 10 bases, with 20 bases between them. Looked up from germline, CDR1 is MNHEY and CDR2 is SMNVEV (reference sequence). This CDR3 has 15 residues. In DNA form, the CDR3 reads TGTGCCAGCAGTTCAACAGGGAGTTCGAGTGAACCCCAGCATTTT. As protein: CASSSTGSSSEPQHF.

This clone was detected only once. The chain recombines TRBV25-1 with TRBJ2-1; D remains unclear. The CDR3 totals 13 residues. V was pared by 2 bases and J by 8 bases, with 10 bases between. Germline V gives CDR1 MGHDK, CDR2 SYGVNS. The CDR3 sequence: CASSEPRAHEQFF. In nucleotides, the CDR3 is TGTGCCAGCAGTGAACCTCGAGCGCATGAGCAGTTCTTC.

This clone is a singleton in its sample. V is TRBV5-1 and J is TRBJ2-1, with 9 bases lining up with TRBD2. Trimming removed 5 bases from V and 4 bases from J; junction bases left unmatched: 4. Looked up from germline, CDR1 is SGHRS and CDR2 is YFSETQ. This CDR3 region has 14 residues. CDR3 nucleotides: TGCGCCAGCAGGCGGGGGGGCGAATACAATGAGCAGTTCTTC. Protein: CASRRGGEYNEQFF.

The CDR3 is CASTPRESSYEQYF. The CDR3 coding sequence is TGTGCCAGCACCCCTCGGGAGAGCTCCTACGAGCAGTACTTC. The chain joins TRBV6-6 to TRBJ2-7; D might be TRBD2 (6 bases). The CDR3 runs 14 residues. The germline V gene has CDR1 MNHNY and CDR2 SVGAGI (reference sequence). Trimming shortened V by 7 bases and J by 0 bases, and 13 bases separated the two germline ends.

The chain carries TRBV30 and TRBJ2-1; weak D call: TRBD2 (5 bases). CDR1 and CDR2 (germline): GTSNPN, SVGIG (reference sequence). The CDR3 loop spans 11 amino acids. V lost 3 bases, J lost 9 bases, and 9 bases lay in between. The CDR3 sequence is CAWSGGGEQFF. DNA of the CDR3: TGTGCCTGGAGCGGTGGAGGTGAGCAGTTCTTC.

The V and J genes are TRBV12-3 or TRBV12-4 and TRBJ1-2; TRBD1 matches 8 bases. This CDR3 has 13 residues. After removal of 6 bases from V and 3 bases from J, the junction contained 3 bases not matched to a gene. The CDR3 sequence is CASSRGQDYGYTF. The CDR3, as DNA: TGTGCCAGCAGCAGGGGACAGGACTATGGCTACACCTTC.

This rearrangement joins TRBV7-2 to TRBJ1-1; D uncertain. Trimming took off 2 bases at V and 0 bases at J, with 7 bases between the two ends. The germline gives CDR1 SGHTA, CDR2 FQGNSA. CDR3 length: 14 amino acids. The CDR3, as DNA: TGTGCCAGCAGCTTAACCAGGTTGAACACTGAAGCTTTCTTT. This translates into CASSLTRLNTEAFF.

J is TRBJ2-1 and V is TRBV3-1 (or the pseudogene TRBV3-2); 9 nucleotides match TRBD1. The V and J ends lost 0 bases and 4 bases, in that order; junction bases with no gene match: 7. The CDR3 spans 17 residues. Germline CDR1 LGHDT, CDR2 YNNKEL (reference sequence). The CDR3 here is CASSQDTGGSGYNEQFF. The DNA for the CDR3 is TGTGCCAGCAGCCAAGATACAGGGGGCTCGGGTTACAATGAGCAGTTCTTC.

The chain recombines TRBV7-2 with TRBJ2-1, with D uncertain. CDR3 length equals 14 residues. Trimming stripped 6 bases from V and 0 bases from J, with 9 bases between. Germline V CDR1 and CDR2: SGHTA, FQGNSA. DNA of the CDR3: TGTGCCAGCAGAACGCCGAGCTCCTACAATGAGCAGTTCTTC. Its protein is CASRTPSSYNEQFF.

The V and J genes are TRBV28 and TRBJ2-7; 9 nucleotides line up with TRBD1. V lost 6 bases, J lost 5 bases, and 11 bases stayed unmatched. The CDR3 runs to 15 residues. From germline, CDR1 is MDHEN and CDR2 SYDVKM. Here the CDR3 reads CASRTGTGLHHEQYF. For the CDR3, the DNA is TGTGCCAGCAGGACCGGGACAGGGCTACACCACGAGCAGTACTTC.

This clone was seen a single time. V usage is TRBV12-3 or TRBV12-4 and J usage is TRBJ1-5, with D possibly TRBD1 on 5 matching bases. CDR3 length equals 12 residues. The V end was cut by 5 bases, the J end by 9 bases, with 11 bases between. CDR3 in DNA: TGTGCCAGCAGTCTGGGGGGTGCGCCCCAGCATTTT. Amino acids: CASSLGGAPQHF.

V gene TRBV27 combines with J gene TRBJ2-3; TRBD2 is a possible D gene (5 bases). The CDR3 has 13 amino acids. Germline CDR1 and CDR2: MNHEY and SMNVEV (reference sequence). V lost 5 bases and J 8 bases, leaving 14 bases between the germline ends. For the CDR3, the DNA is TGTGCCAGCAGTGCACCTTTTGCGGGTACGCAGTATTTT. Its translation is CASSAPFAGTQYF.

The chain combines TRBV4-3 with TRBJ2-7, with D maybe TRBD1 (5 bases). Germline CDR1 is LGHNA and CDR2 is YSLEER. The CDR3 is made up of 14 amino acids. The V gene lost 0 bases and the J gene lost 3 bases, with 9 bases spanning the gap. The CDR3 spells CASSQEFDSYEQYF. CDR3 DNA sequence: TGCGCCAGCAGCCAAGAATTCGACAGCTACGAGCAGTACTTC.

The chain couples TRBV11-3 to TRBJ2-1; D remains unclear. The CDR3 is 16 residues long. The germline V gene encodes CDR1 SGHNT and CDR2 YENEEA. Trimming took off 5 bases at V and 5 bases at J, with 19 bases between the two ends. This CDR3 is CASSPRVRSPDNEQFF. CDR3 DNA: TGTGCCAGCAGCCCTAGAGTCCGCAGCCCAGACAATGAGCAGTTCTTC.

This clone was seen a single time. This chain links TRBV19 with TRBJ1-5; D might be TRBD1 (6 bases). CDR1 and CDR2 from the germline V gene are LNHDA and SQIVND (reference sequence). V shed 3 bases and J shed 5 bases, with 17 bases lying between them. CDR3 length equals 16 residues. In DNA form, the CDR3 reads TGTGCCAGTAGTATCCCCGGGCGACCAGGGGATCAGCCCCAGCATTTT. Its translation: CASSIPGRPGDQPQHF.

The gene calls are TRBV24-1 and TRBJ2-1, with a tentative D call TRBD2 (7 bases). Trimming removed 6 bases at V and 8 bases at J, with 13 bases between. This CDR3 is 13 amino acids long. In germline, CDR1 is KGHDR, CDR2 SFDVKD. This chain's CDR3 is CATSLGGVDEQFF. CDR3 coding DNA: TGTGCCACCAGTTTAGGGGGGGTGGATGAGCAGTTCTTC.

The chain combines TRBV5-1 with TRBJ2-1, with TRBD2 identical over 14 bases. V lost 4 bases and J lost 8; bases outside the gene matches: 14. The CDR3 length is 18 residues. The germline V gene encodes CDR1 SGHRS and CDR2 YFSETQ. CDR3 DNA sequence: TGCGCCAGCAGCCACGATGCCCGGACTAGCGGGAGGAGGCATGAGCAGTTCTTC. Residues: CASSHDARTSGRRHEQFF.

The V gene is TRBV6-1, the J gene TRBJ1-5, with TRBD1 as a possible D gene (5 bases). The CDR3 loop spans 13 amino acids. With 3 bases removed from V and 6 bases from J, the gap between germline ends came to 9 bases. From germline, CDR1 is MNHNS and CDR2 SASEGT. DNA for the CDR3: TGTGCCAGCAGTGACGGCCAGGGTCAGCCCCAGCATTTT. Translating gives CASSDGQGQPQHF.

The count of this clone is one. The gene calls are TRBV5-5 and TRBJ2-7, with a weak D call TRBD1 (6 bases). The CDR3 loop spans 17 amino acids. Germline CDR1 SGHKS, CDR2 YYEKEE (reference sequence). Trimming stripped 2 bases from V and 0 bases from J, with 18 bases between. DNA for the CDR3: TGTGCCAGCAGCTTTGTGTCGGGACAACAAAGCTCCTACGAGCAGTACTTC. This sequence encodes CASSFVSGQQSSYEQYF.

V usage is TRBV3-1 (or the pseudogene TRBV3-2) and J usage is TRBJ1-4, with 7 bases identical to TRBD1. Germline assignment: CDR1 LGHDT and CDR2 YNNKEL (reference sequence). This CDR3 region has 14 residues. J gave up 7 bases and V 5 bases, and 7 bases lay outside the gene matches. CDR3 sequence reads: CASSTDRYFEKLFF. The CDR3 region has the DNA TGTGCCAGCAGCACGGACAGGTATTTTGAAAAACTGTTTTTT.

The CDR3 here is CASSIGQGLAKNIQYF. CDR3 DNA sequence: TGTGCCAGTAGTATAGGCCAGGGCCTAGCCAAAAACATTCAGTACTTC. This chain joins TRBV19 and TRBJ2-4; D may be TRBD1 (5 bases). CDR3 length equals 16 residues. The V and J ends lost 1 base and 0 bases respectively, with 10 bases between them. Germline V CDR1 and CDR2: LNHDA, SQIVND (reference sequence).

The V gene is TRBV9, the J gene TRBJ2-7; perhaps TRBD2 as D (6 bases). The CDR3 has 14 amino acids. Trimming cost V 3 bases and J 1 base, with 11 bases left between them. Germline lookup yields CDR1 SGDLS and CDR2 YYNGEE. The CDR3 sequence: CASSGGLASYEQYF. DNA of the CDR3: TGTGCCAGCAGCGGGGGACTTGCATCCTACGAGCAGTACTTC.

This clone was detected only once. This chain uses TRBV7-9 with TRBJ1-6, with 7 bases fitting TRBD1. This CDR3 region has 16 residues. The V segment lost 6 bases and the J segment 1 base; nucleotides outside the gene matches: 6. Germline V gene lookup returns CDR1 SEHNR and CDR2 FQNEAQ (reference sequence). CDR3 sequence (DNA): TGTGCCAGCAGTCGACAGGGCTTGTCCTATAATTCACCCCTCCACTTT. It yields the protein CASSRQGLSYNSPLHF.

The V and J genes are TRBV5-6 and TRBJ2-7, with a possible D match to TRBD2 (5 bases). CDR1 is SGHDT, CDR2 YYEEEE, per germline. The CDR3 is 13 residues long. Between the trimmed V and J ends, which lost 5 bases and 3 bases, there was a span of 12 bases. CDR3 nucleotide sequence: TGTGCCAGCAGTTGGACCGGGGTCTACGAGCAGTACTTC. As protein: CASSWTGVYEQYF.

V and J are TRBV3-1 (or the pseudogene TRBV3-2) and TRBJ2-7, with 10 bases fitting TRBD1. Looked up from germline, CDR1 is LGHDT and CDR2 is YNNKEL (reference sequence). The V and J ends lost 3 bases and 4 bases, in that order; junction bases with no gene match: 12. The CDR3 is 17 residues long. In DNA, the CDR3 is TGTGCCAGCAGCCAGAAGGTGTGGGGGACAGGGGTTTACGAGCAGTACTTC. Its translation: CASSQKVWGTGVYEQYF.

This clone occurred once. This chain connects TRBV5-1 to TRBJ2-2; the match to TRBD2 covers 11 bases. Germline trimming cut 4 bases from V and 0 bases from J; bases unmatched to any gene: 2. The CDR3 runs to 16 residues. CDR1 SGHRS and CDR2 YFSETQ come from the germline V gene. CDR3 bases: TGCGCCAGCAGCGTACTAGCGGGAGCGAACACCGGGGAGCTGTTTTTT. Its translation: CASSVLAGANTGELFF.

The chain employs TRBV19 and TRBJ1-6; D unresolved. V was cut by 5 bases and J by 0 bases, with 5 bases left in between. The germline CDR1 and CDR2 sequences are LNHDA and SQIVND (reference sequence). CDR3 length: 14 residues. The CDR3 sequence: CASSLSSYNSPLHF. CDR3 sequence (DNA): TGTGCCAGTAGTCTGAGCTCCTATAATTCACCCCTCCACTTT.

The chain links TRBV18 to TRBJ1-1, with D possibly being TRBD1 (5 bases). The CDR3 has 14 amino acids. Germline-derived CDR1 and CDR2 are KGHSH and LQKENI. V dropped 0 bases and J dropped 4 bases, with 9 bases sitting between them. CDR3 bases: TGTGCCAGCTCACCACCGAGCGGGGGCACTGAAGCTTTCTTT. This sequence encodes CASSPPSGGTEAFF.

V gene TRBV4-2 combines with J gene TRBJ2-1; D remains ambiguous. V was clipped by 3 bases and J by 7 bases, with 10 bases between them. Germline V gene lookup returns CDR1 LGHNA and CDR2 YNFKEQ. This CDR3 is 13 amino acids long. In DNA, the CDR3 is TGTGCCAGCAGCCATTTCGACGGGAATGAGCAGTTCTTC. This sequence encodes CASSHFDGNEQFF.